A selection of T cell receptor beta chains follows, all from one sample in a study of spatial heterogeneity in lung cancer. TCRdb passed the 5' RACE reads through MiXCR, listing each CDR3 protein once. Of some 22,000 distinct CDR3 sequences detected, under 3.5% appear once; the ten largest clones hold 7.5% to 8%. The sequencing here drew on lung tumor tissue, taken at surgery. The receptors were sampled from a male donor with early-stage non-small cell lung cancer. Both conserved end residues are part of each CDR3. The D gene is left open where the match is weak. Size tells how often a clone was seen (once, few, many) or the class of an expanded clone, and some rows leave it out.

many	TRBV28	TRBJ2-1	TRBD2	TGTGCCAGCAGGACCCCTAGCGGGAGCTCCTACAATGAGCAGTTCTTC	CASRTPSGSSYNEQFF
few	TRBV29-1	TRBJ1-2	-	TGCAGCGTTGAAGGTGATGGCTACACCTTC	CSVEGDGYTF
medium-sized	TRBV12-3/TRBV12-4	TRBJ1-1	-	TGTGCCAGCACCCACAGAGAGGTAGGGGGCACTGAAGCTTTCTTT	CASTHREVGGTEAFF
many	TRBV18	TRBJ2-3	TRBD1	TGTGCCAGCTCACCACCGACCGGGACAGAGACAGATACGCAGTATTTT	CASSPPTGTETDTQYF
many	TRBV6-5	TRBJ2-7	TRBD2	TGTGCCAGCAGTTACCCCACCGTTCTAGCGGGAGCCTCCTACGAGCAGTACTTC	CASSYPTVLAGASYEQYF
many	TRBV28	TRBJ1-1	-	TGTGCCAGCAGTTCGGGGGTAAACAGACCTCGGGTAACCGAAGCTTTCTTT	CASSSGVNRPRVTEAFF
many	TRBV20-1	TRBJ2-5	-	TGCAGTGCTTCCCCGGGGGCCGGAGAGACCCAGTACTTC	CSASPGAGETQYF
many	TRBV29-1	TRBJ1-2	-	TGCAGCGTTGACAGGGTCGGCTACACCTTC	CSVDRVGYTF
many	TRBV6-5	TRBJ2-7	TRBD1	TGTGCCAGCAGTTATGGAGGGACAGGGGTCTACGAGCAGTACTTC	CASSYGGTGVYEQYF
many	TRBV2	TRBJ1-2	-	TGTGCCAGCCGGGACACACGTAACTATGGCTACACCTTC	CASRDTRNYGYTF
many	TRBV4-1	TRBJ2-5	TRBD1	TGCGCCAGCAGCCAAGAAGAGTGGGCAGGGGGTTCAGAGACCCAGTACTTC	CASSQEEWAGGSETQYF
many	TRBV5-6	TRBJ1-5	TRBD1	TGTGCCAGCAGCTTTTTGGGCAGGGGGGGCAATCAGCCCCAGCATTTT	CASSFLGRGGNQPQHF
many	TRBV12-3/TRBV12-4	TRBJ2-3	-	TGTGCCAGCAGCGGAGGTGGGGCGCAGTATTTT	CASSGGGAQYF
many	TRBV6-1	TRBJ1-5	-	TGTGCCAGCAGTGAAGGGGGGTCTTTTCAGCCCCAGCATTTT	CASSEGGSFQPQHF
many	TRBV10-3	TRBJ2-5	TRBD2	TGTGCCATCAAGGCCGGGACTAGCGAGGAGACCCAGTACTTC	CAIKAGTSEETQYF
many	TRBV7-2	TRBJ1-2	TRBD1	TGTGCCAGCAGCTTTATGACAGGGGAGACTGGCTACACCTTC	CASSFMTGETGYTF
many	TRBV7-9	TRBJ2-3	-	TGTGCCAGCAGCTTAGCGACCTCAGATACGCAGTATTTT	CASSLATSDTQYF
many	TRBV27	TRBJ1-6	-	TGTGCCAGCTCAGATCTACAGGGATCTAATTCACCCCTCCACTTT	CASSDLQGSNSPLHF
many	TRBV7-9	TRBJ1-2	-	TGTGCCAGCAGCTTACATGCAGGGAACTATGGCTACACCTTC	CASSLHAGNYGYTF
-	TRBV11-3	TRBJ1-1	TRBD1	TGTGCCAGCAGCCCTGGACAGGGACCCACTGAAGCTTTCTTT	CASSPGQGPTEAFF
many	TRBV21-1	TRBJ2-3	-	TGTGCCAGCAGCAAAGACGGCAGGTACACAGATACGCAGTATTTT	CASSKDGRYTDTQYF
many	TRBV10-2	TRBJ2-7	-	TGCGCCAGCAGGGGAGACGGCTACGAGCAGTACTTC	CASRGDGYEQYF
medium-sized	TRBV12-3/TRBV12-4	TRBJ2-7	TRBD1	TGTGCCAGCAGTGGCCGGCAGATGGACAGGGGGTATGACGAGCAGTACTTC	CASSGRQMDRGYDEQYF
many	TRBV5-1	TRBJ1-6	-	TGCGCCAGCAGCTTGGGATCCCTGAGCTCCTATAATTCACCCCTCCACTTT	CASSLGSLSSYNSPLHF
many	TRBV28	TRBJ2-3	TRBD1	TGTGCCAGCAGTTCGACAGGGGAAGTGACAGATACGCAGTATTTT	CASSSTGEVTDTQYF
-	TRBV7-2	TRBJ1-1	TRBD1	TGTGCCAGCAGCCGACATGGGACAGGGTGGGCAAGCGGGACTGAAGCTTTCTTT	CASSRHGTGWASGTEAFF
many	TRBV5-1	TRBJ2-3	-	TGCGCCAGCAGCTGGCCCTCAGGGGCGCAGGGCACAGATACGCAGTATTTT	CASSWPSGAQGTDTQYF
many	TRBV7-7	TRBJ2-5	-	TGTGCTAGCAGCTTAGCGTTCGGCAGGGTAGACGGAGAGACCCAGTACTTC	CASSLAFGRVDGETQYF
few	TRBV20-1	TRBJ2-7	TRBD2	TGCAGTGCTGGCAGGACTAGCGGGAGGGCCGTCGGCGAGCAGTACTTC	CSAGRTSGRAVGEQYF
many	TRBV12-3/TRBV12-4	TRBJ2-7	-	TGTGCCAGCAGTGTCACCCCAGGTTATACCTACGAGCAGTACTTC	CASSVTPGYTYEQYF
many	TRBV11-2	TRBJ1-6	-	TGTGCCAGCAGCCTTGCCGTAGGTCGCAATTCACCCCTCCACTTT	CASSLAVGRNSPLHF
many	TRBV3-1	TRBJ1-2	-	TGTGCCAGCAGCCAAGGGAGACAGGAGATCTATGGCTACACCTTC	CASSQGRQEIYGYTF
many	TRBV10-3	TRBJ2-5	TRBD2	TGTGCCATCAGTGAGAGTAGCGGGAGTCACGAGACCCAGTACTTC	CAISESSGSHETQYF
few	TRBV7-2	TRBJ1-6	-	TGTGCCAGCAGCTTAGTGGCGGGAGCGGATTCACCCCTCCACTTT	CASSLVAGADSPLHF
many	TRBV7-8	TRBJ2-1	TRBD2	TGTGCCAGCAGCCTAGATCTAGCGGGATTAAATGAGCAGTTCTTC	CASSLDLAGLNEQFF
many	TRBV20-1	TRBJ2-7	TRBD2	TGCAGTGCTAGATTACAGGGGACTAGCGGGAGTCGGACCTACGAGCAGTACTTC	CSARLQGTSGSRTYEQYF
many	TRBV30	TRBJ2-7	TRBD2	TGTGCCTGGAGCGGGAGGGCGTCAGGGAGACTCTACGAGCAGTACTTC	CAWSGRASGRLYEQYF
many	TRBV10-2	TRBJ2-1	-	TGCGCCAGCAGAGGAGAGTCCTACAATGAGCAGTTCTTC	CASRGESYNEQFF
many	TRBV12-3/TRBV12-4	TRBJ1-2	TRBD1	TGTGCCAGCAGAAAGGGGGCACCGGGCTATGGCTACACCTTC	CASRKGAPGYGYTF
medium-sized	TRBV20-1	TRBJ1-1	-	TGCAGTGCAAGGTTACAGCTGACGAACACTGAAGCTTTCTTT	CSARLQLTNTEAFF
medium-sized	TRBV18	TRBJ1-2	-	TGTGCCAGCTCATCCTCGGTAGGGACGGATGGCTACACCTTC	CASSSSVGTDGYTF
many	TRBV25-1	TRBJ2-6	-	TGTGCCAGCAGTGATCCTCCGGGCTCCAACGTCCTGACTTTC	CASSDPPGSNVLTF
many	TRBV4-1	TRBJ2-2	TRBD2	TGCGCCAGCAGCCAACTAGCGGGAGGGCCAACCGGGGAGCTGTTTTTT	CASSQLAGGPTGELFF
many	TRBV6-2/TRBV6-3	TRBJ2-7	TRBD2	TGTGCCAGCAGTTACTCGAGTCTTCTTCTAGCGGGGACGGATACCTACGAGCAGTACTTC	CASSYSSLLLAGTDTYEQYF
many	TRBV5-1	TRBJ1-2	-	TGCGCCAGCAGCGGCGGGACGAGCTATGGCTACACCTTC	CASSGGTSYGYTF
once	TRBV10-3	TRBJ2-5	-	TGTGCCATCAGTGATAGTAGGGGCCAAGAGACCCAGTACTTC	CAISDSRGQETQYF
many	TRBV20-1	TRBJ1-4	-	TGCAGTGCTAGATCCTCGACAGGCTATAATGAAAAACTGTTTTTT	CSARSSTGYNEKLFF
many	TRBV7-9	TRBJ2-3	TRBD2	TGTGCCAGCAGCTTGGGGCGGGAGTCCACAGATACGCAGTATTTT	CASSLGRESTDTQYF
many	TRBV7-9	TRBJ2-7	TRBD1	TGTGCCAGCAGCATATGGGGGACAGTCGAGTACGAGCAGTACTTC	CASSIWGTVEYEQYF